This TCR beta chain was recovered during a study of cytomegalovirus exposure and HLA in healthy donors. The CDR3 is 16 amino acids. The V gene's germline CDR1 is SGHTA and CDR2 FQGTGA. V was clipped by 3 bases and J by 3 bases; unmatched bases: 9. This clone was found a few times. What it recognizes is unknown. Profiled with immunoSEQ multiplex PCR; TCRdb holds only in-frame clones, not every one. The table includes tens of thousands of clones, approximately 94% detected once. Findings of the study overall: Rare sequences made up most TCRs, while some public TCRs were found in many donors. The CMV antigen specificity of three CMV-associated chains was confirmed through in vitro analysis. Overall, roughly 170 TCR beta chains were annotated as cytomegalovirus-associated. Later, an analysis found that TCR clusters from the first cohort tended to co-occur in the roughly 120 validation repertoires.

This sequence was found in a woman under 30 in good health and CMV-seropositive. The V and J genes are TRBV7-3 and TRBJ2-3, with 7 bases matching TRBD2. Specimen: PBMCs. The CDR3, as DNA: TGTGCCAGCAGCTTTGGTTGGGCTAGCGGAACAGATACGCAGTATTTT. Translating gives CASSFGWASGTDTQYF.